What follows are 10 T cell receptor beta chains derived from one specimen sequenced in a study of blood T cell repertoires in COVID-19. TCRdb keeps only in-frame clones here, not all; method: immunoSEQ multiplex PCR. The table has under 300,000 clones, more than 75% seen once; the top ten hold 0.99%. Sample: peripheral blood. These receptors came from a woman aged 40 to 49 who had recovered from COVID-19.

The V and J genes are TRBV7-8 and TRBJ1-2; D may be TRBD1 (6 bases). Per the germline V gene, CDR1 is SGHVS and CDR2 is FQNEAQ. Between the trimmed V and J ends, which lost 5 bases and 8 bases, there was a span of 12 bases. The CDR3 has 12 residues. CDR3 DNA: TGTGCCAGCAGCAACCAGGGGCCGGGCTACACCTTC. The encoded protein is CASSNQGPGYTF.

This clone was found a few times. The chain recombines TRBV5-6 with TRBJ2-5; D is possibly TRBD2 (5 bases). This CDR3 comprises 12 residues. V gave up 9 bases and J gave up 5 bases, with 14 bases separating them. In germline, CDR1 is SGHDT, CDR2 YYEEEE. CDR3 coding DNA: TGTGCCACGGGCCCCCGCGGGGAGACCCAGTACTTC. Its translation is CATGPRGETQYF.

V gene TRBV24-1 combines with J gene TRBJ2-7; 10 bases fit TRBD1. V lost 3 bases and J lost 3; bases outside the gene matches: 4. The CDR3 runs to 15 residues. In germline, CDR1 is KGHDR, CDR2 SFDVKD. The CDR3 loop reads CATSDPRTGGYEQYF. Written as DNA, the CDR3 is TGTGCCACCAGTGATCCTCGGACAGGGGGCTACGAGCAGTACTTC.

V is TRBV6-2 or TRBV6-3 and J is TRBJ2-1; TRBD2 matches at 9 bases. Looked up from germline, CDR1 is MNHEY and CDR2 is SVGEGT. Trimming at V came to 0 bases and at J to 8 bases, leaving 2 bases not matched to a gene. The CDR3 totals 14 residues. The CDR3 spells CASSYSREGHEQFF. CDR3 DNA: TGTGCCAGCAGTTACTCGCGGGAGGGCCATGAGCAGTTCTTC.

This chain connects TRBV23-1 to TRBJ2-7; TRBD2 aligns across 11 bases. TRBV23-1 is designated an ORF whose function remains uncertain. There are 19 residues in the CDR3. The V segment lost 0 bases and the J segment 3 bases; nucleotides outside the gene matches: 13. The CDR3: CASSQSGLPGTSGFYEQYF. CDR3 bases: TGCGCCAGCAGTCAATCGGGGCTCCCCGGGACTAGCGGATTCTACGAGCAGTACTTC.

V usage is TRBV6-5 and J usage is TRBJ1-1; TRBD1 is a possible D gene (5 bases). Germline CDR1 and CDR2: MNHEY and SVGAGI. CDR3 length equals 14 residues. Trimming cost V 0 bases and J 7 bases, with 12 bases left between them. CDR3 in DNA: TGTGCCAGCAGTTACTCGACGGGAGACAGTGAAGCTTTCTTT. Translating it yields CASSYSTGDSEAFF.

The chain has TRBV5-1 and TRBJ1-2, with D possibly matching TRBD1 (6 bases). Germline values: CDR1 SGHRS, CDR2 YFSETQ. The CDR3 is 15 amino acids. Trimming cost V 4 bases and J 4 bases, with 17 bases left between them. The CDR3 DNA follows: TGCGCCAGCAGCCAAGGAGACAGGCTCCTCTATGGCTACACCTTC. Translating it yields CASSQGDRLLYGYTF.

This sequence joins TRBV10-3 and TRBJ1-5; TRBD1 matches 9 bases. Germline values: CDR1 ENHRY, CDR2 SYGVKD. With 3 bases clipped from V and 0 bases from J, the junction kept 6 bases outside the gene matches. This CDR3 has 17 amino acids. CDR3 bases: TGTGCCATCAGTGAACGGGGACAGGGCTATAGCAATCAGCCCCAGCATTTT. This gives the protein CAISERGQGYSNQPQHF.

The chain uses TRBV7-2 and TRBJ2-5; the match to TRBD2 covers 7 bases. Germline V gene data show CDR1 as SGHTA and CDR2 as FQGNSA. V dropped 1 base and J dropped 5; count of bases not matched to a gene: 7. The CDR3 sequence is 15 residues long. CDR3: CASSLDGLAAETQYF. The CDR3 bases are TGTGCCAGCAGCTTAGACGGGCTAGCGGCCGAGACCCAGTACTTC.

V gene TRBV30 combines with J gene TRBJ1-2; weak D call: TRBD1 (5 bases). CDR1 and CDR2 (germline): GTSNPN, SVGIG (reference sequence). The ends were cut back, 4 bases at V and 0 bases at J, with 9 bases in the middle. The CDR3 covers 13 residues. CDR3: CAWTPTANYGYTF. CDR3 bases: TGTGCCTGGACCCCGACAGCTAACTATGGCTACACCTTC.